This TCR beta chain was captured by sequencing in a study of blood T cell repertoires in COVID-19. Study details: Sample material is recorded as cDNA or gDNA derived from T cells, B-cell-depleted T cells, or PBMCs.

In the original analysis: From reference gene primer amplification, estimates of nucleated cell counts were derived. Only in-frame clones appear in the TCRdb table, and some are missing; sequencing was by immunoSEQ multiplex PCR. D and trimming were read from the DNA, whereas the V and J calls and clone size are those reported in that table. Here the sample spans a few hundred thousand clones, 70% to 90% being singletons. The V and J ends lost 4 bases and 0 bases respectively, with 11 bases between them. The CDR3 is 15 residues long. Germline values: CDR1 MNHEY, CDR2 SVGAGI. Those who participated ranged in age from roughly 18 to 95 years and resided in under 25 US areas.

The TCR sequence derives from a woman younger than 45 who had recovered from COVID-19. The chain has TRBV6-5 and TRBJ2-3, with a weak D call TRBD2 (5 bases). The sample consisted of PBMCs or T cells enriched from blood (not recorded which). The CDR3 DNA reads TGTGCCAGCAGTTCCCCGAGGGCAAGCACAGATACGCAGTATTTT. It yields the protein CASSSPRASTDTQYF.